The rows below give T cell receptor beta chains drawn from one sample of a study of shared clonotypes between healthy human individuals. Produced via immunoSEQ multiplex PCR; TCRdb's table is partial and in-frame only. The profile shows hundreds of thousands of clones, just over 75% of them singletons. The sequenced material came from PBMCs. Every receptor here comes from a middle-aged woman in good health. Some clones in this sample may be carry-over from other donors' samples. Both conserved end residues are part of each CDR3. D genes are given only for firm matches. Only some rows state a clone size, as once, few, many or a class for expanded clones.

clone_size	d_call	v_call	j_call	cdr3_aa	cdr3_nt
.	.	TRBV7-7	TRBJ2-5	CASSLTYQETQYF	TGTGCTAGCAGCTTAACATACCAAGAGACCCAGTACTTC
.	.	TRBV19	TRBJ1-5	CASSTDRNQPQHF	TGTGCCAGTAGTACTGACAGGAATCAGCCCCAGCATTTT
many	.	TRBV4-2	TRBJ1-2	CASSQVSGSHGYTF	TGTGCCAGCAGCCAAGTATCTGGTTCCCACGGCTACACCTTC
.	.	TRBV15	TRBJ2-5	CATSRERRPLETQYF	TGTGCCACCAGCAGAGAACGTAGGCCTTTGGAGACCCAGTACTTC
.	.	TRBV29-1	TRBJ1-2	CSVTLQGLYGYTF	TGCAGCGTGACGTTACAGGGCCTGTATGGCTACACCTTC
.	.	TRBV30	TRBJ2-7	CAWSGGPGYEQYF	TGTGCCTGGAGTGGAGGACCCGGCTACGAGCAGTACTTC
.	.	TRBV7-9	TRBJ1-1	CASSPQSGTEAFF	TGTGCCAGCAGCCCCCAGAGCGGAACTGAAGCTTTCTTT
few	.	TRBV10-3	TRBJ1-4	CAISEGLSEKLFF	TGTGCCATCAGTGAAGGACTCTCAGAAAAACTGTTTTTT
.	TRBD2	TRBV7-2	TRBJ2-7	CASSLMSSGENEQYF	TGTGCCAGCAGCCTTATGAGTAGCGGGGAAAACGAGCAGTACTTC
few	.	TRBV6-1	TRBJ2-5	CASSGTFRETQYF	TGTGCCAGCAGTGGGACTTTTCGAGAGACCCAGTACTTC
.	TRBD2	TRBV5-1	TRBJ2-3	CASSLGLAGGQEDTQYF	TGCGCCAGCAGCTTGGGGCTAGCGGGAGGTCAGGAGGATACGCAGTATTTT
.	TRBD2	TRBV6-5	TRBJ2-3	CASSYSLAGGTDTQYF	TGTGCCAGCAGTTACTCACTAGCGGGAGGGACAGATACGCAGTATTTT
.	.	TRBV19	TRBJ2-5	CASSISTVPQETQYF	TGTGCCAGTAGTATTTCGACAGTCCCCCAAGAGACCCAGTACTTC
.	.	TRBV2	TRBJ1-2	CASNKDRSYGYTF	TGTGCCAGCAATAAAGACAGAAGCTATGGCTACACCTTC
.	.	TRBV5-1	TRBJ2-7	CASSEDPAGYEQYF	TGCGCCAGCAGCGAGGACCCCGCTGGCTACGAGCAGTACTTC
.	TRBD2	TRBV30	TRBJ2-7	CACTGLAGFYEQYF	TGTGCCTGCACGGGACTAGCGGGGTTCTACGAGCAGTACTTC
few	TRBD1	TRBV28	TRBJ1-2	CASCNRGFGGYTF	TGTGCCAGCTGCAACAGGGGTTTCGGTGGCTACACCTTC
.	TRBD2	TRBV7-9	TRBJ2-3	CASSYHGGRWDTQYF	TGTGCCAGCAGCTACCACGGGGGGAGGTGGGATACGCAGTATTTT
.	TRBD2	TRBV9	TRBJ2-5	CASSVGASGSETQYF	TGTGCCAGCAGCGTAGGGGCTAGCGGGAGTGAGACCCAGTACTTC
.	.	TRBV7-2	TRBJ2-3	CASSLTIGAGVQPQYF	TGTGCCAGCAGCCTAACCATCGGGGCCGGCGTGCAACCTCAGTATTTT
.	.	TRBV16	TRBJ1-2	CASLGGRGYTF	TGTGCCAGCCTGGGGGGGCGCGGCTACACCTTC
.	TRBD2	TRBV7-2	TRBJ2-7	CASSPGLASYEQYF	TGTGCCAGCAGCCCGGGACTAGCGAGTTACGAGCAGTACTTC
.	TRBD1	TRBV28	TRBJ1-5	CASSLGDRGQPQHF	TGTGCCAGCAGTTTAGGGGACAGGGGTCAGCCCCAGCATTTT
.	.	TRBV30	TRBJ2-5	CAWSVRGETQYF	TGTGCCTGGAGTGTACGGGGGGAGACCCAGTACTTC
.	TRBD2	TRBV11-3	TRBJ2-1	CASSLGTSGRGEQFF	TGTGCCAGCAGCCTGGGGACTAGCGGGAGAGGTGAGCAGTTCTTC
.	TRBD1	TRBV28	TRBJ1-5	CASSSLPYRTGMWSGNQPQHF	TGTGCCAGCAGTTCACTGCCTTACCGGACAGGGATGTGGTCCGGCAATCAGCCCCAGCATTTT
.	.	TRBV7-3	TRBJ2-7	CASSLIYGDEQYF	TGTGCCAGCAGCTTAATATACGGGGACGAGCAGTACTTC
.	.	TRBV2	TRBJ2-7	CASRTILTSYEQYF	TGTGCCAGCAGGACAATCCTTACCTCCTACGAGCAGTACTTC
.	TRBD2	TRBV4-2	TRBJ2-7	CASSRGLAGGSYEQYF	TGTGCCAGCAGCCGCGGACTAGCGGGAGGGTCCTACGAGCAGTACTTC
.	TRBD2	TRBV2	TRBJ2-7	CASRKSRLAGGYEQYF	TGTGCCAGCAGGAAAAGCCGACTAGCGGGAGGATACGAGCAGTACTTC
.	.	TRBV21-1	TRBJ2-7	CASSFGGSHYEQYF	TGTGCCAGCAGCTTCGGGGGCAGCCATTACGAGCAGTACTTC
.	.	TRBV5-4	TRBJ2-3	CASSFGRGGTDTQYF	TGTGCCAGCAGCTTTGGTAGGGGGGGCACAGATACGCAGTATTTT
.	.	TRBV28	TRBJ1-5	CASRSAVLSGQPQHF	TGTGCCAGCAGATCCGCAGTCTTATCTGGTCAGCCCCAGCATTTT
few	TRBD1	TRBV29-1	TRBJ1-1	CSVEGQVNTEAFF	TGCAGCGTTGAGGGACAGGTGAACACTGAAGCTTTCTTT
.	TRBD2	TRBV6-5	TRBJ2-7	CASSGFSGAYEQYF	TGTGCCAGCAGTGGCTTTAGCGGGGCCTACGAGCAGTACTTC
.	.	TRBV28	TRBJ2-7	CASSPAGTYEQYF	TGTGCCAGCAGCCCCGCCGGTACCTACGAGCAGTACTTC
once	TRBD2	TRBV29-1	TRBJ2-1	CSALTSGRVYEQFF	TGCAGCGCCCTGACTAGCGGGAGGGTATATGAGCAGTTCTTC
few	.	TRBV29-1	TRBJ1-2	CSVDIAGDYGYTF	TGCAGCGTTGATATTGCAGGGGACTATGGCTACACCTTC
.	TRBD1	TRBV4-1	TRBJ2-4	CASSQGPTGELAKNIQYF	TGCGCCAGCAGCCAAGGGCCAACAGGGGAACTAGCCAAAAACATTCAGTACTTC
once	.	TRBV30	TRBJ1-2	CAWSDSGQAYGHTF	TGTGCCTGGAGTGACTCGGGGCAGGCCTACGGCCACACCTTC
many	.	TRBV30	TRBJ2-7	CAWSVPSSYEQYF	TGTGCCTGGAGTGTTCCTAGTTCCTACGAGCAGTACTTC
.	.	TRBV30	TRBJ2-1	CAWSRNAGEQFF	TGTGCCTGGAGTCGAAACGCCGGTGAGCAGTTCTTC
.	.	TRBV30	TRBJ1-3	CAWSLDKAGNTIYF	TGTGCCTGGAGCCTGGACAAGGCTGGAAACACCATATATTTT
.	TRBD2	TRBV11-2	TRBJ2-1	CASSLMLAGGDEQFF	TGTGCCAGCAGCTTAATGCTAGCGGGAGGGGATGAGCAGTTCTTC
.	.	TRBV14	TRBJ2-2	CASTVGLNTGELFF	TGTGCCAGCACGGTGGGACTGAACACCGGGGAGCTGTTTTTT
once	TRBD2	TRBV6-6	TRBJ2-3	CASRVTSGRKITQYF	TGTGCCAGCAGGGTAACTAGCGGGAGGAAGATTACGCAGTATTTT
.	.	TRBV11-2	TRBJ2-3	CASSAQDITDTQYF	TGTGCCAGCAGCGCACAAGACATCACAGATACGCAGTATTTT
.	TRBD1	TRBV18	TRBJ2-1	CASSPQTRGSYNEQFF	TGTGCCAGCTCACCGCAAACCAGGGGGTCCTACAATGAGCAGTTCTTC
.	.	TRBV6-6	TRBJ2-7	CASSYLGATVWLEQYF	TGTGCCAGCAGTTACTTAGGGGCCACCGTTTGGTTGGAGCAGTACTTC
few	.	TRBV10-1	TRBJ2-7	CASSGGTRGAEQYF	TGCGCCAGCAGTGGCGGGACCAGGGGCGCCGAGCAGTACTTC
.	TRBD2	TRBV9	TRBJ2-3	CASSVVGLSTDTQYF	TGTGCCAGCAGCGTAGTGGGACTAAGCACAGATACGCAGTATTTT
.	.	TRBV4-1	TRBJ2-7	CASSQDPGAGSYEQYF	TGCGCCAGCAGCCAAGACCCAGGTGCAGGGTCCTACGAGCAGTACTTC
.	.	TRBV19	TRBJ1-5	CATTVGLSNQPQHF	TGTGCCACTACCGTGGGGCTTAGCAATCAGCCCCAGCATTTT
.	.	TRBV30	TRBJ1-3	CAWVASGNTIYF	TGTGCCTGGGTGGCCTCTGGAAACACCATATATTTT
few	.	TRBV9	TRBJ1-1	CASSPWGDTEAFF	TGTGCCAGCAGCCCTTGGGGGGACACTGAAGCTTTCTTT